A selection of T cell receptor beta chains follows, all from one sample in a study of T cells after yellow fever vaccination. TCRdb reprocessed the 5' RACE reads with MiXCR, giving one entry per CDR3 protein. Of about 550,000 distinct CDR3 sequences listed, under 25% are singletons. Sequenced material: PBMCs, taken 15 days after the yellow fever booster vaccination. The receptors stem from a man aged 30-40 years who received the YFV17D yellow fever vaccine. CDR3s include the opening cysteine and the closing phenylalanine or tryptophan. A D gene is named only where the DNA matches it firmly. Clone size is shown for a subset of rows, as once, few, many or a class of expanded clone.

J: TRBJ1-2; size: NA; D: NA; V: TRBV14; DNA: TGTGCCAGCAGCCAACGGTTCTCCGAAAGATACACCTTC; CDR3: CASSQRFSERYTF
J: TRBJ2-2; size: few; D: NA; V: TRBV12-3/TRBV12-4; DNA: TGTGCCAGCATCTTGGGATTAGAGACCGGGGAGCTGTTTTTT; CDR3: CASILGLETGELFF
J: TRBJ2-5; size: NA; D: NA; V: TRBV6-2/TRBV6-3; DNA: TGTGCCAGCAGTAGTTTTGGAGGAGGAGGCGAGACCCAGTACTTC; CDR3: CASSSFGGGGETQYF
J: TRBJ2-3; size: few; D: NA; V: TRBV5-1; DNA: TGCGCCAGCAGCTTCTTAGGGGGGAGCACAGATACGCAGTATTTT; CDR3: CASSFLGGSTDTQYF
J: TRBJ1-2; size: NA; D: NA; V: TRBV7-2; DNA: TGTGCCAGCAGCTTCGGGGCCATTTTGGGCTACACCTTC; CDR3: CASSFGAILGYTF
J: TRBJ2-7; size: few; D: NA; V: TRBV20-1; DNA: TGCAGTGCTAGTCCTATCATTTACGAGCAGTACTTC; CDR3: CSASPIIYEQYF
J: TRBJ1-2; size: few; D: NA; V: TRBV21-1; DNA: TGTGCCAGCAGCAAAGCGCAGGACTATGGCTACACCTTC; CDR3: CASSKAQDYGYTF
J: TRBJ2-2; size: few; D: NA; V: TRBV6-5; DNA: TGTGCCAGCAGCTACGGGACACACACCGGGGAGCTGTTTTTT; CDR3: CASSYGTHTGELFF
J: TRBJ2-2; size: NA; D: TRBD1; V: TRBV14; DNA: TGTGCCAGCAGCCCCACAGGGGCCGGGGAGCTGTTTTTT; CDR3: CASSPTGAGELFF
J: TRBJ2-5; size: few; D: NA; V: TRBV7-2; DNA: TGTGCCAGCAGCTTAGCCCCGACCCAGGGGGGTAGCGGTTACCAAGAGACCCAGTACTTC; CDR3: CASSLAPTQGGSGYQETQYF
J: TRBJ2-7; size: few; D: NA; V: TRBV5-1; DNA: TGCGCCAGCAGCTTGGATGCAGCGAACTACGAGCAGTACTTC; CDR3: CASSLDAANYEQYF
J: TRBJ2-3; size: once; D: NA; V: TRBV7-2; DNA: TGTGCCAGCAGCTTATCCAGGGAGGCGCAGTATTTT; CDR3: CASSLSREAQYF
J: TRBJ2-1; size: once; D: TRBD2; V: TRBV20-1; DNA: TGCAGTGCTAGTGTACTACTAGCGGGAGGGTACAATGAGCAGTTCTTC; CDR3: CSASVLLAGGYNEQFF
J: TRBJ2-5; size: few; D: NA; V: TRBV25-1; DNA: TGTGCCAGCAGTGAACCCGCGACGGGGAAAGAGACCCAGTACTTC; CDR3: CASSEPATGKETQYF
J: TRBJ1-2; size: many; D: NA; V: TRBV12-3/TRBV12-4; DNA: TGTGCCAGTTCAAACACCGGGGGCTACACCTTC; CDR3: CASSNTGGYTF